This TCR beta chain was captured in a study of cytomegalovirus exposure and HLA in healthy donors. Trimming cost V 2 bases and J 10 bases; bases outside gene matches: 6. From germline, CDR1 is KGHSH and CDR2 LQKENI. The CDR3 extends over 13 amino acids. Primers included in the PCR were 60 Vbeta and 13 Jbeta primers. Some clones are missing from TCRdb's copy, which holds only in-frame ones; the method was immunoSEQ multiplex PCR. The sample shows about 50,000 clones, more than 65% of them seen only once. The sequence was collected from a woman in her forties or fifties in good health and CMV-seronegative. This chain connects TRBV18 to TRBJ1-1; 8 bases align to TRBD1. Sequencing used PBMCs. The CDR3 sequence: CASSPGAGGAAFF. CDR3 DNA: TGTGCCAGCTCACCAGGGGCAGGGGGCGCAGCTTTCTTT.